This TCR beta chain comes out of a study of identical twins. TCRdb re-called the 5' RACE reads with MiXCR, one entry per CDR3 protein. The repertoire has a few hundred thousand distinct CDR3 sequences, around 9.7% of them found once; the top ten carry under 9.5%. The ends lost 10 bases at V and 0 bases at J; junction bases unmatched: 5. The CDR3 runs to 15 residues. Germline-derived CDR1 and CDR2 are ENHRY and SYGVKD. The sequence was collected from a woman between 45 and 65 years old in good health. This chain joins TRBV10-3 and TRBJ2-6; TRBD1 matches 8 bases. The sequencing input was naive T cells sorted from blood. In DNA, the CDR3 is TGTGCCAGTAAGACAGGGGTCTCTGGGGCCAACGTCCTGACTTTC. Protein sequence: CASKTGVSGANVLTF.